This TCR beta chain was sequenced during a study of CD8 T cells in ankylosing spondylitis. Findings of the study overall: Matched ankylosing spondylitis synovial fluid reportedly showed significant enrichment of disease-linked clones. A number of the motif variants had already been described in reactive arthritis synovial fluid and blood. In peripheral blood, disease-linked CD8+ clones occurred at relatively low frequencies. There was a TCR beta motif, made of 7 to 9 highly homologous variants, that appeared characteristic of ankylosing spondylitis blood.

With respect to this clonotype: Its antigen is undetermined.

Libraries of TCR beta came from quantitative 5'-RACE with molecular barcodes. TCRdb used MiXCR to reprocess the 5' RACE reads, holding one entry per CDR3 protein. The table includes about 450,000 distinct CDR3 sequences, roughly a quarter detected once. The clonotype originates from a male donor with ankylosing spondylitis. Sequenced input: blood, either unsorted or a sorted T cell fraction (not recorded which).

The CDR3 region has the DNA TGTGCCAGCAGTGCCTACCACACCGGGGAGCTGTTTTTT. It is translated as CASSAYHTGELFF. This chain joins TRBV6-1 and TRBJ2-2; D is ambiguous. V was cut by 4 bases and J by 3 bases, with 6 bases left in between. The CDR3 length is 13 residues. In germline, CDR1 is MNHNS, CDR2 SASEGT.